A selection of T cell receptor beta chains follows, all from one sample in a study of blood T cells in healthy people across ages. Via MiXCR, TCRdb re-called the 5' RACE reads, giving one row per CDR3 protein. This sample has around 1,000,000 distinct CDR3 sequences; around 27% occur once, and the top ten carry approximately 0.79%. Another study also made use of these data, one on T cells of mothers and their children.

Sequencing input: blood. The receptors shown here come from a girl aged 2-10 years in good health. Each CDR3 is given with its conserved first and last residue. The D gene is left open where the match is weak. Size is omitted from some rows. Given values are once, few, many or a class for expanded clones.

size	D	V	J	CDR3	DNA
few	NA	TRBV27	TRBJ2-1	CASSLDLRNEQFF	TGTGCCAGCAGTTTAGATTTGAGGAATGAGCAGTTCTTC
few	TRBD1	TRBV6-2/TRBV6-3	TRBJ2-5	CASSWGQGASETQYF	TGTGCCAGCAGTTGGGGACAGGGGGCATCGGAGACCCAGTACTTC
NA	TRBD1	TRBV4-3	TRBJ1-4	CASSQDGTGGVEKLFF	TGCGCCAGCAGCCAAGATGGTACAGGGGGGGTTGAAAAACTGTTTTTT
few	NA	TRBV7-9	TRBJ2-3	CASSSRDIESTDTQYF	TGTGCCAGCAGCTCCCGGGACATCGAAAGCACAGATACGCAGTATTTT
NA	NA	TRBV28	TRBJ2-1	CATIAYNEQFF	TGTGCCACAATAGCCTACAATGAGCAGTTCTTC
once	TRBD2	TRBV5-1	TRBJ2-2	CASSLREGTGELFF	TGCGCCAGCAGCTTACGGGAGGGCACCGGGGAGCTGTTTTTT
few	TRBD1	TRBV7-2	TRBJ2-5	CASRLTGGRETQYF	TGTGCCAGCAGATTGACAGGGGGGAGGGAGACTCAGTACTTC
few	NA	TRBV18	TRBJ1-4	CASSVGPNEKLFF	TGTGCCAGCTCAGTCGGACCCAATGAAAAACTGTTTTTT
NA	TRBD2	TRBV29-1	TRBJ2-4	CSVEAGGPGIQYF	TGCAGCGTGGAAGCGGGGGGGCCTGGCATTCAGTACTTC
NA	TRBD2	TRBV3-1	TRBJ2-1	CASSHWGGVGNEQFF	TGTGCCAGCAGCCATTGGGGGGGTGTGGGCAATGAGCAGTTCTTC
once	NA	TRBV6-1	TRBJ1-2	CASSVDDGISYGYTF	TGTGCCAGCAGTGTGGACGATGGGATCAGCTATGGCTACACCTTC
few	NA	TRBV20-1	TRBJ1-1	CGARDFRGRKNTEAFF	TGCGGTGCTAGAGATTTTAGGGGCCGAAAGAACACTGAAGCTTTCTTT
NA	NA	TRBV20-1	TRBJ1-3	CSAREGSYSGNTIYF	TGCAGTGCTAGAGAAGGTAGTTACTCTGGAAACACCATATATTTT
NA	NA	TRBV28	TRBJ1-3	CATWAHQGSGNTIYF	TGTGCCACCTGGGCCCACCAGGGGTCCGGAAACACCATATATTTT
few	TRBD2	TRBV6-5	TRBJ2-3	CASSSPADGGRYTQYF	TGTGCCAGCAGTTCCCCAGCCGACGGCGGGAGGTATACGCAGTATTTT
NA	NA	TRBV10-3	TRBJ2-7	CAIRPDRERYEQYF	TGTGCCATCAGACCTGACCGGGAGCGCTACGAGCAGTACTTC
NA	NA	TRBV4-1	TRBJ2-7	CASSPGAITESYEQYF	TGCGCCAGCAGCCCCGGGGCCATCACGGAATCCTACGAGCAGTACTTC
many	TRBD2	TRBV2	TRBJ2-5	CASSVYETGGTETQYF	TGTGCCAGCAGTGTTTACGAGACCGGGGGGACAGAGACCCAGTACTTC
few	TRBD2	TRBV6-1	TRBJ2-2	CASSPGLAGGRTGELFF	TGTGCCAGCAGCCCGGGACTAGCGGGAGGGCGGACCGGGGAGCTGTTTTTT
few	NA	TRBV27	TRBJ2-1	CASSPIRLVFEQFF	TGTGCCAGCAGTCCAATAAGACTAGTCTTTGAGCAGTTCTTC
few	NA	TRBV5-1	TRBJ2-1	CASSSPRGSNEQFF	TGCGCCAGCAGCTCCCCTCGGGGGAGCAATGAGCAGTTCTTC
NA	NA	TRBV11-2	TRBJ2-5	CASSSRQIQETQYF	TGTGCCAGCAGCTCCAGACAGATCCAAGAGACCCAGTACTTC
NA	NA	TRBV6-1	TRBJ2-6	CASSELAASGANVLTF	TGTGCCAGCAGTGAATTGGCGGCCTCTGGGGCCAACGTCCTGACTTTC
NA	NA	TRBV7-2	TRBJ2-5	CASSLNTLRAETQYF	TGTGCCAGCAGCTTAAATACGCTGAGGGCGGAGACCCAGTACTTC
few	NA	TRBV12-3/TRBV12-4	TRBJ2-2	CASSSLFGRGGELFF	TGTGCCAGCAGTTCCCTCTTTGGCCGCGGCGGGGAGCTGTTTTTT
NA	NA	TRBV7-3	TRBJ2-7	CASSLRGVSDTYEQYF	TGTGCCAGCAGCTTACGTGGGGTTAGTGATACCTACGAGCAGTACTTC
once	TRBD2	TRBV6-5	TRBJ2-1	CASSQPSGGANEQFF	TGTGCCAGCAGTCAACCTAGCGGGGGGGCCAATGAGCAGTTCTTC
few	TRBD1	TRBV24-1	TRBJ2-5	CATSDVGQGGTETQYF	TGTGCCACCAGTGATGTGGGACAGGGAGGGACCGAGACCCAGTACTTC
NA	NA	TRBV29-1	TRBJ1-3	CSGQASSGNTIYF	TGCAGCGGACAGGCGAGCTCTGGAAACACCATATATTTT
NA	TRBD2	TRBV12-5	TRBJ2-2	CASGLNPSTSGGENTGELFF	TGTGCTAGTGGTCTAAACCCCTCGACTAGCGGGGGGGAGAACACCGGGGAGCTGTTTTTT
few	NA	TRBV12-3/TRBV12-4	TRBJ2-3	CASSVSGVDTQYF	TGTGCCAGCAGTGTCTCAGGGGTAGATACGCAGTATTTT
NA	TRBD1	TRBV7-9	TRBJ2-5	CASSPPDRGLRIETQYF	TGTGCCAGCAGCCCCCCGGACAGGGGGCTTAGGATAGAGACCCAGTACTTC
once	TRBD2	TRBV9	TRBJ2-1	CASSVGASGTYNEQFF	TGTGCCAGCAGCGTAGGGGCTAGCGGGACATACAATGAGCAGTTCTTC
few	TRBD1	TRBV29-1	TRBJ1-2	CSVALQGVPVYGYTF	TGCAGCGTTGCCTTACAGGGGGTTCCTGTCTATGGCTACACCTTC
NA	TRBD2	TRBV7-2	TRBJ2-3	CASSLTRLAGGPDTQYF	TGTGCCAGCAGCTTAACCCGACTAGCGGGGGGGCCAGATACGCAGTATTTT